Below, 15 T cell receptor beta chains from the same sample are listed, as sequenced in a study of OX40 agonist ivuxolimab in advanced cancers. The data were produced by immunoSEQ multiplex PCR, yet TCRdb's version contains in-frame clones alone and is incomplete. The repertoire includes 60,000 or so clones, nearly 90% of them detected once, and approximately 5.4% sits in the top ten. The sequencing here drew on CD4+ or CD8+ T cells sorted from blood, taken in a trial of the OX40 agonist ivuxolimab. The receptors come from an adult with an advanced solid tumor such as melanoma, head and neck, liver or kidney cancer.

Here the CDR3 reads CASSLGFSTDTQYF. In DNA, the CDR3 is TGTGCCAGCAGCTTAGGATTTAGCACAGATACGCAGTATTTT. The gene calls are TRBV7-9 and TRBJ2-3; no reliable D call. Germline values: CDR1 SEHNR, CDR2 FQNEAQ (reference sequence). The V end lost 1 base, the J end lost 0 bases, and 5 bases lay between the germline ends. This CDR3 comprises 14 residues.

V is TRBV7-2 and J is TRBJ2-1, with D possibly being TRBD1 or TRBD2 (6 bases each). V gave up 1 base and J gave up 7 bases, with 14 bases separating them. The CDR3 spans 15 residues. Germline V lookup: CDR1 SGHTA, CDR2 FQGNSA. Written as DNA, the CDR3 is TGTGCCAGCAGCTTAGGGGGGGCGGCAAAAAATGAGCAGTTCTTC. Protein product: CASSLGGAAKNEQFF.

This chain links TRBV6-1 with TRBJ2-1, with D possibly matching TRBD2 (5 bases). CDR3 length equals 12 residues. Germline-derived CDR1 and CDR2 are MNHNS and SASEGT. The V end was cut by 8 bases, the J end by 5 bases, with 10 bases between. The CDR3 coding sequence is TGTGCCAGCGTTGGGGAGAACAATGAGCAGTTCTTC. Amino acid sequence: CASVGENNEQFF.

The CDR3 DNA reads as TGTGCCAGCACTACTGAGGGGTTCGAGCAGTACTTC. Translating it yields CASTTEGFEQYF. The chain employs TRBV7-9 and TRBJ2-7, with D possibly called TRBD1 or TRBD2 (5 bases each). The CDR3 length is 12 residues. V lost 7 bases and J lost 6, with 13 bases in between. Germline values: CDR1 SEHNR, CDR2 FQNEAQ (reference sequence).

This clone was counted a single time. The chain combines TRBV9 with TRBJ2-5; D could derive from TRBD1 or TRBD2 (5 bases each). Looked up from germline, CDR1 is SGDLS and CDR2 is YYNGEE. CDR3 size: 13 residues. The ends were cut back, 3 bases at V and 2 bases at J, with 8 bases in the middle. In DNA, the CDR3 is TGTGCCAGCAGCGGGGGACCTCAAGAGACCCAGTACTTC. Translated: CASSGGPQETQYF.

The chain carries TRBV30 and TRBJ1-2; a weak D match, TRBD1 (5 bases). Germline-derived CDR1 and CDR2 are GTSNPN and SVGIG (reference sequence). The CDR3 covers 11 residues. The V end was cut by 5 bases, the J end by 8 bases, with 12 bases between. The CDR3 nucleotides read TGTGCCTGGGGGAGAGGGGAAGGCTACACCTTC. This sequence encodes CAWGRGEGYTF.

To note about this clone: One end of the junction does not line up with germline, which may come from a read error. The rearrangement joins TRBV13 to TRBJ2-3, with 9 nucleotides matching TRBD1. CDR1 and CDR2 from the germline V gene are PRHDT and FYEKMQ (reference sequence). CDR3 length equals 17 residues. CDR3 DNA: TGTGCCAGCAACTTAGCCGCCGGGACAGGGTGGACAGATACGCAGTATTTT. Translating gives CASNLAAGTGWTDTQYF. Filled out from reference TRBV13 and TRBJ2-3, the complete variable domain reads AAGVIQSPRHLIKEKRETATLKCYPIPRHDTVYWYQQGPGQDPQFLISFYEKMQSDKGSIPDRFSAQQFSDYHSELNMSSLELGDSALYFCASNLAAGTGWTDTQYFGPGTRLTVL.

The J gene is TRBJ1-5, the V gene TRBV27; possibly TRBD1 for D (5 bases). This CDR3 is built from 16 residues. The V end was cut by 6 bases, the J end by 3 bases, with 18 bases between. Germline V gives CDR1 MNHEY, CDR2 SMNVEV (reference sequence). CDR3 amino acids: CASRGKGQIYNQPQHF. The CDR3 nucleotides are TGTGCCAGCAGGGGGAAGGGGCAGATCTACAATCAGCCCCAGCATTTT.

The chain employs TRBV14 and TRBJ2-3; 8 bases are shared with TRBD2. With V trimmed by 4 bases and J by 1 base, 1 base remained unmatched. There are 14 residues in the CDR3. Germline V gene data show CDR1 as SGHDN and CDR2 as FVKESK. The CDR3 DNA follows: TGTGCCAGCAGCCCGGGGGGGGGCACAGATACGCAGTATTTT. It yields the protein CASSPGGGTDTQYF.

For this clone: Other nucleotide sequences in the sample specify the same CDR3. The V call is TRBV9, the J call TRBJ2-7; TRBD2 is a possible D gene (5 bases). V lost 0 bases to trimming and J lost 2 bases, with 9 bases between them. CDR1 is SGDLS, CDR2 YYNGEE, per germline. The CDR3 extends over 14 amino acids. The DNA of the CDR3 is TGTGCCAGCAGCGTAGGAGAGGGTGCCTACGAGCAGTACTTC. Encoded protein: CASSVGEGAYEQYF. Complete variable domain (other parts from reference TRBV9 and TRBJ2-7): DSGVTQTPKHLITATGQRVTLRCSPRSGDLSVYWYQQSLDQGLQFLIQYYNGEERAKGNILERFSAQQFPDLHSELNLSSLELGDSALYFCASSVGEGAYEQYFGPGTRLTVT.

This chain connects TRBV6-1 to TRBJ1-5; D not certain. Germline CDR1 and CDR2: MNHNS and SASEGT. This CDR3 is built from 17 residues. V gave up 2 bases and J gave up 0 bases, with 14 bases separating them. The CDR3: CASSEFTNFDSNQPQHF. CDR3 DNA sequence: TGTGCCAGCAGTGAATTCACCAATTTCGATAGCAATCAGCCCCAGCATTTT.

J is TRBJ1-2 and V is TRBV14, with 7 bases lining up with TRBD1. Trimming cost V 4 bases and J 5 bases; bases outside gene matches: 1. The CDR3 covers 12 residues. CDR1 and CDR2 (germline): SGHDN, FVKESK. CDR3 sequence: CASSPQGYGYTF. CDR3 nucleotides: TGTGCCAGCAGCCCACAGGGGTATGGCTACACCTTC.

V usage is TRBV27 and J usage is TRBJ2-2, with D perhaps TRBD2 (6 bases). CDR1 and CDR2 from the germline V gene are MNHEY and SMNVEV (reference sequence). The germline V and J ends were trimmed by 3 bases and 4 bases, with 9 bases remaining between them. This CDR3 has 14 residues. The CDR3 here is CASSFSGGTGELFF. CDR3 nucleotides: TGTGCCAGCAGTTTTTCCGGGGGCACCGGGGAGCTGTTTTTT.

The chain joins TRBV18 to TRBJ2-2, with 9 bases lining up with TRBD1. CDR1 is KGHSH and CDR2 is LQKENI in the germline V gene. The CDR3 totals 17 residues. The trim removed 8 bases at V and 3 bases at J, leaving 13 bases unmatched. The CDR3 DNA is TGTGCCAGCGCATTTCTTATGGGACAGGGCTACACCGGGGAGCTGTTTTTT. Amino acid sequence: CASAFLMGQGYTGELFF.

The V gene is TRBV9, the J gene TRBJ2-5, with TRBD2 matching 11 bases. The V gene's germline CDR1 is SGDLS and CDR2 YYNGEE. There are 17 residues in the CDR3. V dropped 3 bases and J dropped 1; count of bases not matched to a gene: 8. This CDR3 is CASSEGLAGGLQETQYF. The CDR3 region has the DNA TGTGCCAGCAGCGAGGGGCTAGCGGGAGGCCTCCAAGAGACCCAGTACTTC. Together with reference TRBV9 and TRBJ2-5, the CDR3 gives the full variable domain: DSGVTQTPKHLITATGQRVTLRCSPRSGDLSVYWYQQSLDQGLQFLIQYYNGEERAKGNILERFSAQQFPDLHSELNLSSLELGDSALYFCASSEGLAGGLQETQYFGPGTRLLVL.